Following are 5 T cell receptor beta chains from one sample sequenced in a study of CD8+ T cells in alopecia areata (dated by TCRdb to 2017 to 2018). The time point label corresponds to: about 4 weeks on oral tofacitinib. What the treatment or condition label conveys for this sample: oral pan-JAK inhibitor, 5-10 mg twice daily. The library was generated by the immunoSEQ multiplex PCR assay. For TCR sequencing, RNA was extracted from every sample and reverse transcribed into cDNA to serve as template. This is the immuneACCESS table as TCRdb keeps it, with only in-frame sequences that have V and J called. A part of the clones is gone; compared with another copy, unresolved V genes explain less than half, and the rest is unexplained. The sample table shows some 240,000 clones, and about 57% are seen once. The ten largest clones take up about 1.4% of the sample. The starting material was CD4+ T cells sorted from blood, obtained at week 4, from a patient treated with tofacitinib. The receptor set was obtained from a human donor with alopecia areata.

Only one count was recorded for this clone. The chain couples TRBV20-1 to TRBJ2-5; D gene uncertain. The germline CDR1 and CDR2 sequences are DFQATT and SNEGSKA (reference sequence). The length of the CDR3 is 11 residues. Trimming pared 6 bases from V and 3 bases from J, leaving 8 bases between. CDR3 loop: CSAQRKETQYF. The DNA of the CDR3 is TGCAGTGCGCAACGTAAAGAGACCCAGTACTTC.

The rearrangement links TRBV5-1 to TRBJ2-7; a possible D gene is TRBD2 (5 bases). CDR1 is SGHRS, CDR2 YFSETQ, per germline. The CDR3 runs 14 residues. V lost 4 bases to trimming and J lost 0 bases, with 11 bases between them. CDR3 bases: TGCGCCAGCAGCCAGGACTCCCTCTCCTACGAGCAGTACTTC. As protein: CASSQDSLSYEQYF.

The V and J genes are TRBV4-1 and TRBJ1-2; a weak D match, TRBD1 (6 bases). CDR3 length: 16 amino acids. Germline V CDR1 and CDR2: MGHRA, YSYEKL. The V gene lost 1 base and the J gene lost 4 bases, with 16 bases spanning the gap. The CDR3: CASSQGERDISYGYTF. CDR3 nucleotides: TGCGCCAGCAGCCAAGGGGAACGGGACATATCCTATGGCTACACCTTC.

The genes are TRBV4-1 and TRBJ2-7; D perhaps matches TRBD1 (5 bases). Germline CDR1 reads MGHRA; CDR2 reads YSYEKL. Trimming took off 0 bases at V and 4 bases at J, with 13 bases between the two ends. This CDR3 is built from 15 residues. This CDR3 reads CASSQEGAGRYEQYF. The CDR3 bases are TGCGCCAGCAGCCAAGAAGGGGCAGGGCGTTACGAGCAGTACTTC.

The sample holds a few counts of this clone. V and J are TRBV6-5 and TRBJ2-5; maybe TRBD1 (6 bases). With 7 bases removed from V and 13 bases from J, the gap between germline ends came to 19 bases. In germline, CDR1 is MNHEY, CDR2 SVGAGI. The CDR3 is made up of 12 amino acids. The CDR3 is CASTGDRRLWYF. CDR3 in DNA: TGTGCCAGCACTGGAGACAGGCGCCTATGGTACTTC.